Sequencing of this TCR beta chain was carried out in a study of blood T cell repertoires in COVID-19. Study in general: There were acute and convalescent COVID-19 samples, and they came from the United States, Italy and Spain.

This clone was seen just once. Methods used by the authors: Amplified reference gene primers provided the basis for estimating nucleated cell counts. Generated by immunoSEQ multiplex PCR, the TCRdb table keeps only in-frame clones and is missing some. That table supplies the V and J calls and clone size; D and trimming were determined from the DNA. Among 270,000 or so clones listed, about 80% were seen once. Germline CDR1 and CDR2: MDHEN and SYDVKM. V was shortened by 6 bases and J by 1 base, with 8 bases between the two germline ends. The CDR3 covers 13 residues. The TCR comes from a woman aged 50 to 65 who had recovered from COVID-19. The chain couples TRBV28 to TRBJ2-3; possible D gene TRBD2, 6 bases. Source material: peripheral blood. The CDR3 nucleotides are TGTGCCAGCAGCCGCGGGGGCACAGATACGCAGTATTTT. Translation: CASSRGGTDTQYF.